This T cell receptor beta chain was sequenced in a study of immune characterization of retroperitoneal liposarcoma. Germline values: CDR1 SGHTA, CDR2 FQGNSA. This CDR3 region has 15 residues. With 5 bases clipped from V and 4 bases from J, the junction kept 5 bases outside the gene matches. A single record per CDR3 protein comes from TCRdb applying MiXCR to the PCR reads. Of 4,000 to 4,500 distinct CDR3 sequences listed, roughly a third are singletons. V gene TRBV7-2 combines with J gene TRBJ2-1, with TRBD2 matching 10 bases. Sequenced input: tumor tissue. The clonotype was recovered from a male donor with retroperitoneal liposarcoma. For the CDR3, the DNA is TGTGCCAGCAGCCTAGGACTAGCGGATTACAATGAGCAGTTCTTC. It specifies CASSLGLADYNEQFF.